Here is one TCR beta chain with its context. Its cognate antigen is unknown. Some clones are missing from TCRdb's copy, which holds only in-frame ones; the method was immunoSEQ multiplex PCR. The sample contains about 19,000 clones, roughly 80% of which appear only once. This sample is part of a study of T cell responses to AZD1222 COVID-19 vaccine. Study results and caveats: A mostly white British donor set with more females was recruited, and clonal diversity was possibly underestimated. Dominant CD4 TCR responses targeted spike regions 160-218 and 743-854. Just a handful of AZD1222 recipients tested seropositive at baseline.

The CDR3 has 13 residues. Trimming cost V 10 bases and J 11 bases, with 24 bases left between them. Germline values: CDR1 SNHLY, CDR2 FYNNEI. The chain combines TRBV2 with TRBJ2-7; possibly TRBD2 for D (6 bases). The sequence derives from an adult who received the AZD1222 COVID-19 vaccine. Material: peripheral blood, obtained 28 days after the second AZD1222 dose. The CDR3 DNA reads TGTGCCACAAAGGGGACTCCGAGACCGATAGAGTACTTC. Protein product: CATKGTPRPIEYF.